This T cell receptor beta chain was captured by sequencing in a study of breast tumors, draining lymph nodes, adjacent tissues. General study findings and limits: The data were judged consistent with most tumor T cells coming from lymph node and expanding in tumor. That most tumor T cells come from lymph nodes remained unproven.

Breast cancer patients provided tissue from their axillary draining lymph nodes. TCRdb passed the multiplex PCR reads through MiXCR, listing each CDR3 protein once. The profile shows 150,000 to 200,000 distinct CDR3 sequences, around a third of them singletons. This clonotype was picked up many times. Its specificity is not known. With V trimmed by 9 bases and J by 7 bases, 14 bases remained unmatched. The V gene's germline CDR1 is MNHEY and CDR2 SVGAGI. The CDR3 runs to 14 residues. The material sequenced was axillary lymph node tissue. J is TRBJ2-7 and V is TRBV6-5; 8 nucleotides agree with TRBD1. This receptor was identified in a female donor with breast cancer. Some clones in this sample may be carry-over from other donors' samples. CDR3 sequence: CASRADRGSIEQYF. CDR3 nucleotide sequence: TGTGCCAGTCGAGCCGACAGGGGTTCGATAGAGCAGTACTTC.